A selection of T cell receptor beta chains follows, all from one sample in a study of T cells after yellow fever vaccination. One entry per CDR3 protein results from TCRdb running MiXCR on the 5' RACE reads. The table records about 360,000 distinct CDR3 sequences, more than 5.5% of them present only once. Specimen: PBMCs, collected 5 days after the yellow fever booster vaccination. The receptors were gathered from a man aged 25-45 years who received the YFV17D yellow fever vaccine. Both conserved end residues are part of each CDR3. D genes are given only for firm matches. Size tells how often a clone was seen (once, few, many) or the class of an expanded clone, and some rows leave it out.

d_call j_call v_call clone_size cdr3_length cdr3_aa cdr3_nt
- TRBJ2-1 TRBV5-6 many 14 CASSLAGVWNEQFF TGTGCCAGCAGCTTGGCGGGCGTATGGAATGAGCAGTTCTTC
- TRBJ2-7 TRBV12-3/TRBV12-4 - 14 CASSLRGRDYEQYF TGTGCCAGCAGCCTGCGGGGGCGCGACTACGAGCAGTACTTC
TRBD2 TRBJ2-1 TRBV6-1 few 18 CASSLSSGGPGSYNEQFF TGTGCCAGCAGTCTTTCTAGCGGGGGCCCGGGTTCCTACAATGAGCAGTTCTTC
- TRBJ1-1 TRBV14 many 13 CASSQEGNTEAFF TGTGCCAGCAGCCAAGAGGGGAACACTGAAGCTTTCTTT
TRBD2 TRBJ2-1 TRBV5-1 many 18 CASSLGSGLAGGHNEQFF TGCGCCAGCAGCTTGGGTTCAGGACTAGCGGGAGGTCACAATGAGCAGTTCTTC
- TRBJ2-1 TRBV7-6 many 15 CASSLVTGGDNEQFF TGTGCCAGCAGCTTAGTAACAGGGGGGGACAATGAGCAGTTCTTC
- TRBJ2-1 TRBV7-2 - 17 CASSLAGQLGSYNEQFF TGTGCCAGCAGCTTAGCTGGACAGTTGGGCTCCTACAATGAGCAGTTCTTC
TRBD2 TRBJ2-7 TRBV28 many 14 CASNSGSFSYEQYF TGTGCCAGCAACAGCGGGAGCTTCTCCTACGAGCAGTACTTC
- TRBJ2-5 TRBV5-1 many 12 CASRSLQETQYF TGCGCCAGCAGGTCGCTTCAAGAGACCCAGTACTTC
TRBD2 TRBJ2-1 TRBV7-2 - 17 CASSYPIGGGRGNEQFF TGTGCCAGCAGCTACCCTATTGGTGGCGGGAGAGGGAATGAGCAGTTCTTC
TRBD1 TRBJ2-7 TRBV6-5 few 14 CASSYPGQGYEQYF TGTGCCAGCAGTTACCCGGGACAGGGGTACGAGCAGTACTTC
TRBD2 TRBJ2-1 TRBV7-2 - 15 CASSQAAGEYNEQFF TGTGCCAGCAGCCAGGCAGCGGGAGAGTACAATGAGCAGTTCTTC